This T cell receptor beta chain originates from a study of T-cell reconstitution after alpha-beta-depleted transplantation in children. General observations from the study: From surviving recipient T cells and thymic progenitors came the high day-60 TCRbeta diversity observed in some patients. Where alpha-beta T cells came from about two months after transplant was reportedly several hundred expanded graft clones. T-cell counts and diversity at one year following transplant were attributed mainly to newly produced T cells.

Library preparation (for TCRbeta) was performed with unique molecular identifiers. TCRdb processed the PCR reads anew with MiXCR; each CDR3 protein has one entry. The table includes 250,000 to 300,000 distinct CDR3 sequences, approximately 7.3% detected once. The table lists this clonotype with many counts. The target antigen is unknown. J lost 6 bases, V lost 4 bases, and 4 bases had no gene match. Germline V gene sequence: CDR1 SGHRS, CDR2 YFSETQ. The CDR3 sequence is 13 residues long. This TCR was sampled from a female patient aged 2-9 years who had a stem cell transplant for Fanconi anemia, so the T cells may come from the graft donor. The starting material was peripheral blood, obtained 360 days after TCRalphabeta/CD19-depleted stem cell transplant. This chain links TRBV5-1 with TRBJ2-7; 10 bases are shared with TRBD1. The DNA for the CDR3 is TGCGCCAGCAGCCAAGGACAGGGGGGCGAGCAGTACGTC. This translates into CASSQGQGGEQYV.